These 21 T cell receptor beta chains were all obtained from the same sample, sequenced in a study of shared clonotypes between healthy human individuals. CD45RO negativity and positive selection for CCR7 defined naive CD8 cells, a population that excluded terminally differentiated effector memory CD45RA+ cells. Measured with immunoSEQ multiplex PCR; TCRdb has only the in-frame clones, and not every one. This table holds over 2,000,000 clones, 90% to 95% found once. Sequencing was carried out using naive CD8+ T cells from PBMCs. These TCRs come from a man between 18 and 29 years old in good health. Some clones in this sample may be carry-over from other donors' samples.

V is TRBV9 and J is TRBJ2-7, with a tentative D call TRBD2 (5 bases). The CDR3 is made up of 14 amino acids. Per the germline V gene, CDR1 is SGDLS and CDR2 is YYNGEE. V gave up 1 base and J gave up 1 base, with 9 bases separating them. The CDR3 sequence is CASSVQGGSYEQYF. The CDR3 DNA reads as TGTGCCAGCAGCGTACAAGGCGGGTCCTACGAGCAGTACTTC.

This clone was seen only once. The gene calls are TRBV7-8 and TRBJ2-7; D may correspond to TRBD1 or TRBD2 (5 bases each). Deletions cut 0 bases from V and 2 bases from J, with 8 bases between. The CDR3 has 14 amino acids. Germline V gene data show CDR1 as SGHVS and CDR2 as FQNEAQ. The CDR3 DNA is TGTGCCAGCAGCTTAGCGCCGGGGCCCTACGAGCAGTACTTC. Translated: CASSLAPGPYEQYF.

About this clone itself: The same CDR3 arises from other DNA sequences in this sample as well. V and J are TRBV7-9 and TRBJ2-3; no firm D call. The germline V and J ends were trimmed by 9 bases and 1 base, with 5 bases remaining between them. The CDR3 length is 11 residues. In germline, CDR1 is SEHNR, CDR2 FQNEAQ (reference sequence). The CDR3 region has the DNA TGTGCCAGTAGGGGCACAGATACGCAGTATTTT. Translated, it gives CASRGTDTQYF.

The rearrangement uses TRBV19 and TRBJ2-5, with 9 bases identical to TRBD1. The CDR3 spans 14 residues. The ends lost 4 bases at V and 5 bases at J; junction bases unmatched: 5. CDR1 is LNHDA, CDR2 SQIVND, per germline (reference sequence). CDR3 amino acids: CASSTTGQGETQYF. DNA of the CDR3: TGTGCCAGTAGTACGACAGGACAGGGGGAGACCCAGTACTTC.

The V call is TRBV4-3, the J call TRBJ1-3; D is perhaps TRBD1 (5 bases). The germline V gene encodes CDR1 LGHNA and CDR2 YSLEER. V lost 1 base to trimming and J lost 2 bases, with 6 bases between them. The CDR3 is 14 amino acids. The CDR3 sequence: CASSQGTTGNTIYF. The CDR3 nucleotides read TGCGCCAGCAGCCAAGGGACAACTGGAAACACCATATATTTT.

As regards this clone: This specimen includes other DNA sequences encoding the same CDR3. The V and J genes are TRBV27 and TRBJ2-7; no firm D call. Germline V gene lookup returns CDR1 MNHEY and CDR2 SMNVEV (reference sequence). V lost 6 bases to trimming and J lost 3 bases, with 12 bases between them. The CDR3 is 13 amino acids. The DNA of the CDR3 is TGTGCCAGCAGCCCTCATCTTTACTACGAGCAGTACTTC. Amino acids: CASSPHLYYEQYF.

The chain carries TRBV9 and TRBJ2-6; D might be TRBD1 (5 bases). With 3 bases removed from V and 1 base from J, the gap between germline ends came to 14 bases. Germline V lookup: CDR1 SGDLS, CDR2 YYNGEE. This CDR3 contains 17 residues. CDR3 bases: TGTGCCAGCAGCGGAAGACAGTTATCGTCTGGGGCCAACGTCCTGACTTTC. This codes for CASSGRQLSSGANVLTF.

The chain uses TRBV10-3 and TRBJ2-4, with TRBD2 matching 10 bases. Trimming took 2 bases from V and 0 from J; bases not matched to a gene: 13. Germline CDR1 ENHRY, CDR2 SYGVKD. The CDR3 covers 20 residues. The CDR3 DNA reads TGTGCCATCAGTGAGATAGGACTAGCGGACCCCACGGGAGCCAAAAACATTCAGTACTTC. As protein: CAISEIGLADPTGAKNIQYF.

The chain couples TRBV10-3 to TRBJ2-7, with 7 positions matching TRBD1. The CDR3 consists of 12 residues. V trimming: 8 bases; J trimming: 4 bases; junction bases outside the gene matches: 5. The germline V gene has CDR1 ENHRY and CDR2 SYGVKD. The CDR3 DNA is TGTGCCATCTCAGGACAGGCATACGAGCAGTACTTC. Residues: CAISGQAYEQYF.

In this sample, this clone turned up once. The chain uses TRBV13 and TRBJ2-5, with 14 bases that match TRBD2. The CDR3 runs 15 residues. V shed 4 bases, J shed 3 bases, and the junction held 1 base outside the gene matches. Germline CDR1 and CDR2: PRHDT and FYEKMQ (reference sequence). The CDR3 coding sequence is TGTGCCAGCAGCTCGGGACTAGCGGGAGAAGAGACCCAGTACTTC. Protein: CASSSGLAGEETQYF.

The gene calls are TRBV19 and TRBJ2-4; D not resolved. The V and J ends lost 4 bases and 0 bases respectively, with 7 bases between them. The CDR3 runs 14 residues. Germline V gives CDR1 LNHDA, CDR2 SQIVND (reference sequence). The CDR3 here is CASSKSTAKNIQYF. CDR3 DNA sequence: TGTGCCAGTAGTAAGTCCACAGCCAAAAACATTCAGTACTTC.

As regards this clone: This sample also contains other DNA sequences that code for the same CDR3. This chain links TRBV6-5 with TRBJ2-7; a weak D match, TRBD1 (6 bases). Germline loops: CDR1 MNHEY, CDR2 SVGAGI. The CDR3 is 14 residues long. Trimming cost V 2 bases and J 4 bases, with 12 bases left between them. CDR3 sequence: CASSYSRQGYEQYF. The CDR3 bases are TGTGCCAGCAGTTACAGCCGCCAGGGGTACGAGCAGTACTTC.

The chain links TRBV6-1 to TRBJ2-7, with D hard to call. Germline V lookup: CDR1 MNHNS, CDR2 SASEGT. The germline V and J ends were trimmed by 3 bases and 0 bases, with 15 bases remaining between them. The CDR3 sequence is 16 residues long. CDR3 loop: CASSEAYSKSSYEQYF. Here the CDR3 DNA reads TGTGCCAGCAGTGAGGCCTACTCGAAAAGCTCCTACGAGCAGTACTTC.

The chain employs TRBV28 and TRBJ2-4, with D possibly TRBD1 on 5 matching bases. The CDR3 contains 19 residues. Germline CDR1 MDHEN, CDR2 SYDVKM. V gave up 5 bases and J gave up 4 bases, with 27 bases separating them. In nucleotides, the CDR3 is TGTGCCAGCAGTCCCCAGGGCGTCCTCACAACACTCAAGAAAAACATTCAGTACTTC. Its protein is CASSPQGVLTTLKKNIQYF. The whole variable domain, remainder taken from reference TRBV28 and TRBJ2-4, is DVKVTQSSRYLVKRTGEKVFLECVQDMDHENMFWYRQDPGLGLRLIYFSYDVKMKEKGDIPEGYSVSREKKERFSLILESASTNQTSMYLCASSPQGVLTTLKKNIQYFGAGTRLSVL.

This chain connects TRBV9 to TRBJ2-7; D is possibly TRBD2 (5 bases). Germline CDR1 and CDR2: SGDLS and YYNGEE. Trimming took off 0 bases at V and 4 bases at J, with 17 bases between the two ends. This CDR3 is built from 16 residues. CDR3 in DNA: TGTGCCAGCAGCGTAGAACCTAGCAAGTCAAGGTACGAGCAGTACTTC. This gives the protein CASSVEPSKSRYEQYF.

V is TRBV13 and J is TRBJ1-4; 9 bases agree with TRBD1. Germline V gene data show CDR1 as PRHDT and CDR2 as FYEKMQ (reference sequence). This CDR3 contains 16 residues. The J segment lost 5 bases and the V segment lost 5 bases, leaving 9 bases of the junction unmatched. CDR3 nucleotide sequence: TGTGCCAGCAGCAAGACTCCCGGGACAGGGAATGAAAAACTGTTTTTT. Encoded protein: CASSKTPGTGNEKLFF.

This clone was recorded only once. The chain couples TRBV7-9 to TRBJ1-2, with no clear D. Per germline, CDR1 SEHNR and CDR2 FQNEAQ (reference sequence). Trimming cost V 5 bases and J 14 bases, with 15 bases left between them. The CDR3 has 11 amino acids. The CDR3 DNA reads as TGTGCCAGCAGCCTCGGACCCATAGGGACCTTC. Its protein is CASSLGPIGTF.

This chain uses TRBV27 with TRBJ1-2, with 7 bases fitting TRBD1. Germline V lookup: CDR1 MNHEY, CDR2 SMNVEV (reference sequence). The CDR3 is made up of 14 amino acids. The ends lost 5 bases at V and 7 bases at J; junction bases unmatched: 10. The CDR3 DNA sequence: TGTGCCAGCAGTAATTTCGGCAGGGGGGTTGGCTACACCTTC. Amino acid sequence: CASSNFGRGVGYTF.

This clone was observed a single time. V gene TRBV7-8 combines with J gene TRBJ2-7; 7 bases map to TRBD2. J lost 1 base, V lost 0 bases, and 3 bases had no gene match. In germline, CDR1 is SGHVS, CDR2 FQNEAQ. This CDR3 is 15 amino acids long. The CDR3 protein is CASSLASSGSYEQYF. CDR3 nucleotides: TGTGCCAGCAGCTTAGCGTCTAGCGGTTCCTACGAGCAGTACTTC.

The gene calls are TRBV10-3 and TRBJ2-2, with 8 bases lining up with TRBD1. Germline values: CDR1 ENHRY, CDR2 SYGVKD. The CDR3 runs to 15 residues. V dropped 6 bases and J dropped 1; count of bases not matched to a gene: 4. The CDR3 reads CAIRETGVNTGELFF. The CDR3 DNA sequence: TGTGCCATCAGGGAGACAGGGGTGAACACCGGGGAGCTGTTTTTT.

The rearrangement joins TRBV7-6 to TRBJ2-5; D is undetermined. The V gene's germline CDR1 is SGHVS and CDR2 FNYEAQ. The length of the CDR3 is 11 residues. Trimming stripped 5 bases from V and 4 bases from J, with 5 bases between. For the CDR3, the DNA is TGTGCCAGCAGCCATGCAGAGACCCAGTACTTC. Translated, it gives CASSHAETQYF. The variable domain in full, completed from reference TRBV7-6 and TRBJ2-5, reads GAGVSQSPRYKVTKRGQDVALRCDPISGHVSLYWYRQALGQGPEFLTYFNYEAQQDKSGLPNDRFSAERPEGSISTLTIQRTEQRDSAMYRCASSHAETQYFGPGTRLLVL.